Listed here are 21 T cell receptor beta chains from one sample, sequenced in a study of T-cell memory formation after mild COVID-19. TCRdb reanalysed the 5' RACE reads using MiXCR and keeps one entry per CDR3 protein. The table shows approximately 13,000 distinct CDR3 sequences, with 15% to 20% occurring only once. The sample taken for sequencing was PBMCs or a T cell subset sorted from them (not recorded which). Receptors originate from a man in his late teens or twenties who had mild COVID-19 (a few samples of this study predate the infection). Cell type and time point are not known.

This clonotype was seen only a few times. The chain is built from TRBV6-5 and TRBJ1-1; 7 nucleotides line up with TRBD1. The germline V gene has CDR1 MNHEY and CDR2 SVGAGI. This CDR3 is built from 13 residues. J was trimmed by 4 bases and V by 8 bases; bases with no gene match: 7. CDR3 in amino acids: CASGDSLLTEAFF. In DNA form, the CDR3 reads TGTGCCAGCGGGGACAGCCTTCTCACTGAAGCTTTCTTT.

The count of this clonotype is one. The rearrangement links TRBV4-3 to TRBJ2-7, with 8 nucleotides matching TRBD1. The trim removed 1 base at V and 3 bases at J, leaving 11 bases unmatched. Germline V gene data show CDR1 as LGHNA and CDR2 as YSLEER. This CDR3 region has 17 residues. The CDR3 DNA is TGCGCCAGCAGCCAAGGGGACAGGCAATACGGGGTCTACGAGCAGTACTTC. This translates into CASSQGDRQYGVYEQYF.

The chain has TRBV30 and TRBJ2-1; 8 bases fit TRBD2. From germline, CDR1 is GTSNPN and CDR2 SVGIG (reference sequence). V was clipped by 3 bases and J by 13 bases; unmatched bases: 11. This CDR3 contains 13 residues. CDR3 sequence: CAWRLAGGFQQFF. The CDR3 region has the DNA TGTGCCTGGAGACTGGCGGGGGGTTTTCAACAGTTCTTC.

This clonotype was observed many times. The V gene is TRBV12-3 or TRBV12-4, the J gene TRBJ2-2; the match to TRBD2 covers 9 bases. Trimming cost V 5 bases and J 7 bases; bases outside gene matches: 11. CDR3 length equals 16 residues. In DNA form, the CDR3 reads TGTGCCAGCAGTCCCCCCGGCGGGGGGGCTAACGGGGAGCTGTTTTTT. Protein product: CASSPPGGGANGELFF.

This chain uses TRBV5-4 with TRBJ1-1; D remains ambiguous. The V gene's germline CDR1 is SGHNT and CDR2 YYREEE (reference sequence). This CDR3 comprises 15 residues. The germline V and J ends were trimmed by 2 bases and 3 bases, with 14 bases remaining between them. In DNA, the CDR3 is TGTGCCAGCAGCTTCCGAATTGGCTCGGACACTGAAGCTTTCTTT. Translation gives CASSFRIGSDTEAFF.

The chain has TRBV7-8 and TRBJ2-3, with 16 bases that match TRBD2. The CDR3 has 19 amino acids. Unmatched junction bases numbered 4, after V lost 0 bases and J lost 1 base. Looked up from germline, CDR1 is SGHVS and CDR2 is FQNEAQ. The CDR3 sequence: CASSLAGLAGGLGTDTQYF. The CDR3 DNA sequence: TGTGCCAGCAGCTTAGCGGGACTAGCGGGGGGGCTTGGCACAGATACGCAGTATTTT.

There are a few counts of this clonotype. This chain joins TRBV4-1 and TRBJ1-2; D possibly corresponds to TRBD1 (6 bases). With 6 bases removed from V and 0 bases from J, the gap between germline ends came to 14 bases. Germline CDR1 reads MGHRA; CDR2 reads YSYEKL. The CDR3 is 15 residues long. CDR3 DNA sequence: TGCGCCAGCAGTGTTCGGGGGCTAGCTAACTATGGCTACACCTTC. This gives the protein CASSVRGLANYGYTF.

V usage is TRBV11-2 and J usage is TRBJ1-1; D gene ambiguous. V dropped 0 bases and J dropped 8 bases, with 10 bases sitting between them. The CDR3 runs to 13 residues. Germline-derived CDR1 and CDR2 are SGHAT and FQNNGV. The CDR3 DNA reads as TGTGCCAGCAGCTTAGAGTTAAGAGGGGAAGCTTTCTTT. Protein sequence: CASSLELRGEAFF.

The sample holds many counts of this clonotype. The gene calls are TRBV7-2 and TRBJ2-3; D is unresolved. Trimming removed 1 base from V and 4 bases from J, with 3 bases in between. CDR1 is SGHTA, CDR2 FQGNSA, per germline. CDR3 size: 12 residues. The CDR3 DNA reads TGTGCCAGCAGCTTAGGAGCAGATACGCAGTATTTT. Translated, it gives CASSLGADTQYF.

Ten or more counts support this clonotype. The chain links TRBV6-2 or TRBV6-3 to TRBJ1-1; D unclear. The CDR3 is made up of 13 amino acids. The germline gives CDR1 MNHEY, CDR2 SVGEGT. V dropped 7 bases and J dropped 1 base, with 10 bases sitting between them. The CDR3 DNA follows: TGTGCCAGCACCAACGGGAGGAACACTGAAGCTTTCTTT. Its translation: CASTNGRNTEAFF.

This clonotype was picked up many times. The chain couples TRBV7-9 to TRBJ1-1, with no clear D. V gave up 6 bases and J gave up 1 base, with 21 bases separating them. The CDR3 spans 17 residues. Germline V lookup: CDR1 SEHNR, CDR2 FQNEAQ (reference sequence). The CDR3 region has the DNA TGTGCCAGCAGACTTAAAGGCCAGGAAGGTCCGAACACTGAAGCTTTCTTT. It translates to CASRLKGQEGPNTEAFF.

This clonotype came up many times. V is TRBV7-6 and J is TRBJ2-3; TRBD2 might be the D (7 bases). The CDR3 spans 16 residues. Germline V lookup: CDR1 SGHVS, CDR2 FNYEAQ. Trimming pared 2 bases from V and 0 bases from J, leaving 12 bases between. CDR3 residues: CASSLLAGASTDTQYF. The CDR3 DNA reads as TGTGCCAGCAGCTTACTGGCGGGGGCTAGCACAGATACGCAGTATTTT.

This clonotype occurred many times. J is TRBJ2-7 and V is TRBV9; the D gene is possibly TRBD2 (5 bases). This CDR3 contains 12 residues. Germline values: CDR1 SGDLS, CDR2 YYNGEE. V gave up 1 base and J gave up 7 bases, with 9 bases separating them. CDR3 sequence (DNA): TGTGCCAGCAGCGTAATACGGGAAGAGCAGTACTTC. Protein product: CASSVIREEQYF.

V gene TRBV5-4 combines with J gene TRBJ1-1; TRBD1 is a possible D gene (5 bases). Deletions cut 4 bases from V and 5 bases from J, with 12 bases between. The CDR3 sequence is 13 residues long. Germline V lookup: CDR1 SGHNT, CDR2 YYREEE (reference sequence). The CDR3 DNA follows: TGTGCCAGCAGCCGGGGGGACCGGACTGAAGCTTTCTTT. This codes for CASSRGDRTEAFF.

CDR3 residues: CASSILTGLRNGYTF. CDR3 coding DNA: TGTGCCAGCAGTATATTAACAGGGTTACGGAACGGCTACACCTTC. The J gene is TRBJ1-2, the V gene TRBV6-2 or TRBV6-3, with D perhaps TRBD1 (6 bases). V lost 5 bases and J 8 bases, leaving 21 bases between the germline ends. The germline CDR1 and CDR2 sequences are MNHEY and SVGEGT. The CDR3 is made up of 15 amino acids.

At least ten counts were recorded for this clonotype. This chain joins TRBV24-1 and TRBJ2-4; D gene ambiguous. V lost 7 bases and J 1 base, leaving 13 bases between the germline ends. Germline V lookup: CDR1 KGHDR, CDR2 SFDVKD. The CDR3 is made up of 15 amino acids. The CDR3 is CATRAESLAKNIQYF. In nucleotides, the CDR3 is TGTGCCACCAGGGCAGAGTCTTTGGCCAAAAACATTCAGTACTTC.

This clonotype was seen many times. V is TRBV19 and J is TRBJ1-1, with D perhaps matching TRBD1 (5 bases). Looked up from germline, CDR1 is LNHDA and CDR2 is SQIVND (reference sequence). Trimming stripped 3 bases from V and 2 bases from J, with 7 bases between. The CDR3 covers 13 residues. The CDR3 sequence is CASSMGLNTEAFF. The DNA for the CDR3 is TGTGCCAGTAGTATGGGACTCAACACTGAAGCTTTCTTT.

This clonotype has more than one count but fewer than ten. V gene TRBV7-2 combines with J gene TRBJ2-3; D gene uncertain. Germline CDR1 reads SGHTA; CDR2 reads FQGNSA. The CDR3 totals 11 residues. With 2 bases removed from V and 6 bases from J, the gap between germline ends came to 3 bases. The CDR3 loop reads CASSLKDTQYF. The CDR3 DNA is TGTGCCAGCAGCTTAAAGGATACGCAGTATTTT.

This chain uses TRBV3-1 with TRBJ1-1, with a weak D call TRBD1 (6 bases). V was clipped by 4 bases and J by 7 bases, with 16 bases between them. The CDR3 spans 14 residues. Germline loops: CDR1 LGHDT, CDR2 YNNKEL (reference sequence). The CDR3 is CASSRRTDRGEAFF. The CDR3, as DNA: TGTGCCAGCAGCCGACGGACGGACAGAGGTGAAGCTTTCTTT.

This clonotype was detected ten times or more. V usage is TRBV7-9 and J usage is TRBJ2-3; D not certain. Germline lookup yields CDR1 SEHNR and CDR2 FQNEAQ (reference sequence). This CDR3 comprises 14 residues. V lost 2 bases and J 4 bases, leaving 10 bases between the germline ends. The CDR3 coding sequence is TGTGCCAGCAGCTTATATTCTGACTCAGATACGCAGTATTTT. As protein: CASSLYSDSDTQYF.

J is TRBJ1-1 and V is TRBV10-3; a possible D gene is TRBD1 (6 bases). The germline V gene encodes CDR1 ENHRY and CDR2 SYGVKD. V was cut by 0 bases and J by 7 bases, with 15 bases left in between. The CDR3 is made up of 15 amino acids. CDR3 sequence: CAISESEVWGREAFF. CDR3 in DNA: TGTGCCATCAGTGAGTCGGAAGTTTGGGGGCGTGAAGCTTTCTTT.